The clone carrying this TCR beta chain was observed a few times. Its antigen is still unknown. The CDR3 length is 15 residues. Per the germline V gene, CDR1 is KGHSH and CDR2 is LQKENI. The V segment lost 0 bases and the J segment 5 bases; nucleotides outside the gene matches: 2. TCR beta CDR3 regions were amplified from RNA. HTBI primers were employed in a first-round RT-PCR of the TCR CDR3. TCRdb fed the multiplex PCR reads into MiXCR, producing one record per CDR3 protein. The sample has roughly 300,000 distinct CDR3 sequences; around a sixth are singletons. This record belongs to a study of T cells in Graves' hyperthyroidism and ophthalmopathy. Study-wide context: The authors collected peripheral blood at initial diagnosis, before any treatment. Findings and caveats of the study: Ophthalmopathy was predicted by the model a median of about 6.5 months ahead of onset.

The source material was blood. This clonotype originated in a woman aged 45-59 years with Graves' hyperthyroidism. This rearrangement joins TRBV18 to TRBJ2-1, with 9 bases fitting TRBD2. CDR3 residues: CASSPPSGSDNEQFF. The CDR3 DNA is TGTGCCAGCTCACCACCTAGCGGGAGCGACAATGAGCAGTTCTTC.